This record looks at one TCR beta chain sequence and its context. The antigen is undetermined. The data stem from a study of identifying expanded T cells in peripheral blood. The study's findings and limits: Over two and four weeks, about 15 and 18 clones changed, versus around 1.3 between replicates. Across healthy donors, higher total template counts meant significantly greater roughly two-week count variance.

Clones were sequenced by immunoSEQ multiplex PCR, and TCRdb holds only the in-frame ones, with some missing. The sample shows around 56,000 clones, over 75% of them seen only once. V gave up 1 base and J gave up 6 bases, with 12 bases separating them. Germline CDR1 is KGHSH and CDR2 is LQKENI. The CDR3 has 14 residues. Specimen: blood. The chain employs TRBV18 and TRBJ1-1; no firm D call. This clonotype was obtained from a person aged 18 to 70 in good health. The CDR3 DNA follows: TGTGCCAGCTCACCACAATCTCTTAACTCTGAAGCTTTCTTT. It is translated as CASSPQSLNSEAFF.